This TCR beta chain was sequenced in a study of shared clonotypes between healthy human individuals. The overall study: CD4 naive cells filled three plates per donor, CD4 memory three, CD8 naive two and CD8 memory one. Study findings and constraints: Clonotypes not shared had lower generation probabilities than those common to all four donors.

About this clone: Its target is not known.

The protocol was immunoSEQ multiplex PCR, while the TCRdb copy is restricted to in-frame clones and leaves out a portion. The sample contains around 2.5 million clones, roughly 93% of which appear only once. CDR1 is SGDLS and CDR2 is YYNGEE in the germline V gene. The CDR3 is made up of 11 amino acids. Trimming took off 3 bases at V and 7 bases at J, with 6 bases between the two ends. This receptor was obtained from a man aged 18 to 35 in good health. Some clones in this sample may be carry-over from other donors' samples. The chain has TRBV9 and TRBJ2-3, with D perhaps TRBD2 (5 bases). Sequencing was performed on naive CD4+ T cells from PBMCs. As to subset: CD45RA+ positively selected. CDR3 DNA: TGTGCCAGCAGCGGACTACATACGCAGTATTTT. Translated: CASSGLHTQYF. The full variable domain, in which reference TRBV9 and TRBJ2-3 provide the parts outside the CDR3, is DSGVTQTPKHLITATGQRVTLRCSPRSGDLSVYWYQQSLDQGLQFLIQYYNGEERAKGNILERFSAQQFPDLHSELNLSSLELGDSALYFCASSGLHTQYFGPGTRLTVL.